These T cell receptor beta chains were read from a single sample in a study of regulatory T cells in long-lasting Graves disease. MiXCR, run by TCRdb on the multiplex PCR reads, gives a single entry per CDR3 protein. The sample has 700,000 or so distinct CDR3 sequences; around 30% are singletons. The starting material was peripheral blood mononuclear cells (PBMCs), obtained when the disease was refractory, from a patient treated with antithyroid drugs. The receptors were gathered from a female donor with Graves disease. Each CDR3 is given with its conserved first and last residue. D genes are given only for firm matches. Clone size is given for some rows only: seen once, a few or many times, or a class if the clone is expanded.

j_gene | abundance | d_gene | v_gene | CDR3nt | CDR3aa
TRBJ2-7 | many | TRBD2 | TRBV12-3/TRBV12-4 | TGTGCCAGCAGTCGGGAGGCGTCGGAGCAGTACTTC | CASSREASEQYF
TRBJ2-7 | . | TRBD2 | TRBV29-1 | TGCAGCGTTGAAAGCCCTAGCGGGACTCCACCGTATCCTTACGAGCAGTACTTC | CSVESPSGTPPYPYEQYF
TRBJ1-1 | few | . | TRBV27 | TGTGCCAGCAGTTTATTTGGGGATCTATCAATGGGATTAAACACTGAAGCTTTCTTT | CASSLFGDLSMGLNTEAFF
TRBJ2-7 | few | TRBD2 | TRBV6-4 | TGTGCCAGCAGTGAACGCGGGAGTGGGCACGAGCAGTACTTC | CASSERGSGHEQYF
TRBJ2-7 | few | TRBD1 | TRBV20-1 | TGCAGTGCTAGTCCGACCGGGACAGGGGGCAACGAGCAGTACTTC | CSASPTGTGGNEQYF
TRBJ1-1 | . | . | TRBV18 | TGTGCCAGCTCACCTGTAATAGGGCCGTCGAACACTGAAGCTTTCTTT | CASSPVIGPSNTEAFF
TRBJ2-5 | . | TRBD2 | TRBV19 | TGTGCCAGTAGTATGGGGACTAGCGGGAGTGGAAAAGAGACCCAGTACTTC | CASSMGTSGSGKETQYF
TRBJ1-2 | few | . | TRBV11-2 | TGTGCCAGCAGCTTAGATCACGGGGCTGGGGGCTACACCTTC | CASSLDHGAGGYTF
TRBJ1-1 | few | . | TRBV20-1 | TGCAGTGCTAGTGTCAGCTCCTGGGGGACTGAAGCTTTCTTT | CSASVSSWGTEAFF
TRBJ2-7 | . | TRBD2 | TRBV11-2 | TGTGCCAGCAGCCTCGGGACTAGCGGGGTCTACGAGCAGTACTTC | CASSLGTSGVYEQYF
TRBJ2-3 | . | TRBD2 | TRBV10-1 | TGCGCCAGCAGTGAAACGGCTAGCGGGGGAACAGATACGCAGTATTTT | CASSETASGGTDTQYF
TRBJ1-1 | many | . | TRBV7-2 | TGTGCCAGCAGCTTATCCCGGACAATAAGCACTGAAGCTTTCTTT | CASSLSRTISTEAFF
TRBJ1-1 | . | TRBD1 | TRBV6-5 | TGTGCCAGCAGTTCCCCGGGGACAGTATCCATTTCGGCTTTCTTT | CASSSPGTVSISAFF
TRBJ2-7 | . | . | TRBV6-5 | TGTGCCAGCAGTTACGACTACTTCCCCTACGAGCAGTACTTC | CASSYDYFPYEQYF
TRBJ1-1 | . | . | TRBV6-1 | TGTGCCAGCCGCCCTTGGGAGACGAACACTGAAGCTTTCTTT | CASRPWETNTEAFF
TRBJ2-7 | many | . | TRBV12-3/TRBV12-4 | TGTGCCAGCAGTTTAATAGGCGGAGAGGACGAGCAGTACTTC | CASSLIGGEDEQYF
TRBJ2-7 | few | TRBD1 | TRBV6-2/TRBV6-3 | TGTGCCAGCAGCCCAGGTGGGACAGGGGCCTACGAGCAGTACTTC | CASSPGGTGAYEQYF
TRBJ2-7 | few | TRBD2 | TRBV7-9 | TGTGCCAGCAGCTTGCGGGAGCGAAGCGAGCAGTACTTC | CASSLRERSEQYF
TRBJ1-2 | . | . | TRBV6-1 | TGTGCCAGCAGCCTGACACCCGTGGAGGGCTACACCTTC | CASSLTPVEGYTF
TRBJ1-2 | . | . | TRBV9 | TGTGCCAGCAGCACCGCCGGGTCCTTGGGCGGCTACACCTTC | CASSTAGSLGGYTF
TRBJ1-2 | few | TRBD1 | TRBV19 | TGTGCCAGTAGTATCCATCAGGGACAGGGCAACTATGGCTACACCTTC | CASSIHQGQGNYGYTF
TRBJ1-4 | . | . | TRBV30 | TGTGCCTGGAGGCATACAAGGGAAAAACTGTTTTTT | CAWRHTREKLFF
TRBJ1-1 | many | . | TRBV6-1 | TGTGCCACCCAACCCGGGACGGTGAACACTGAAGCTTTCTTT | CATQPGTVNTEAFF
TRBJ2-7 | few | . | TRBV2 | TGTGCCAGCAGTGAAGCTCTAGAACTGAACGCGTACTTC | CASSEALELNAYF
TRBJ1-1 | . | TRBD1 | TRBV6-1 | TGTGCCAGCAGTACAGACAGGGGTGCCTACCTGAACACTGAAGCTTTCTTT | CASSTDRGAYLNTEAFF
TRBJ1-6 | . | TRBD1 | TRBV29-1 | TGCAGCGTGGCTGACAGGGTCAATTCACCCCTCCACTTT | CSVADRVNSPLHF
TRBJ2-7 | few | TRBD2 | TRBV19 | TGTGCCAGTAGTACTAGCGGTACCTACGAGCAGTACTTC | CASSTSGTYEQYF
TRBJ1-5 | few | . | TRBV28 | TGTGCCAGCAGTTTGGGTCCGACCCAGCATTTT | CASSLGPTQHF
TRBJ2-7 | few | . | TRBV19 | TGTGCCAGTTTCATCGCCCGTTGGAGCGGTTTTCCTATCGAGCAGTACTTC | CASFIARWSGFPIEQYF